The present T cell receptor beta chain was sequenced within a study of T cells in Graves' hyperthyroidism and ophthalmopathy. Note on this clonotype: Its antigen is still unknown.

Findings and caveats of the study: A model using 13 V-J features told ophthalmopathy apart from stable hyperthyroidism.

There are 13 residues in the CDR3. Germline assignment: CDR1 SNHLY and CDR2 FYNNEI. V dropped 6 bases and J dropped 5; count of bases not matched to a gene: 7. Criteria for exclusion of patients were uncontrolled infection, other autoimmune disease, pregnancy or lactation. Cells are PBMCs isolated from about 10 ml of fresh blood. TCR beta CDR3 regions were amplified from RNA. The TCR CDR3 was amplified in a first-round RT-PCR using the HTBI primer set. In TCRdb, the multiplex PCR reads were re-called with MiXCR into one record per CDR3 protein. In the table there are under 350,000 distinct CDR3 sequences, roughly a fifth of which are singletons.

The chain carries TRBV2 and TRBJ2-7; 7 nucleotides align to TRBD1. The clonotype originates from a woman aged 50 to 60 with Graves' hyperthyroidism. The specimen was blood. This CDR3 reads CASSYRGVHEQYF. Here the CDR3 DNA reads TGTGCCAGCAGCTACAGGGGCGTGCACGAGCAGTACTTC.